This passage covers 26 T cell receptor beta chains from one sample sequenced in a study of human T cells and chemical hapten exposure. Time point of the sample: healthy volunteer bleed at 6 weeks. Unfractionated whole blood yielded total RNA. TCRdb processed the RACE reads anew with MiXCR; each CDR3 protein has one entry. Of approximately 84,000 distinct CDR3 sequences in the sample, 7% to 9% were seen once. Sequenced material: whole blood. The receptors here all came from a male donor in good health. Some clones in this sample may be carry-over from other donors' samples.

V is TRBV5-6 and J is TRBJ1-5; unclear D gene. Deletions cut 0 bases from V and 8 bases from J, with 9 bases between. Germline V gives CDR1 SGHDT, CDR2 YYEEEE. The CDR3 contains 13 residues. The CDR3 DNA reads TGTGCCAGCAGCTTGGGCAGGTTGGAGCCCCAGCATTTT. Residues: CASSLGRLEPQHF.

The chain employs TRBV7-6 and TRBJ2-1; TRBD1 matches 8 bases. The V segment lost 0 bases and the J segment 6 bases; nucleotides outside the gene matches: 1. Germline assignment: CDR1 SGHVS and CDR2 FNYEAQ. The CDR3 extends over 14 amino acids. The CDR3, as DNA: TGTGCCAGCAGCTTAGCCACAGGGGGCAATGAGCAGTTCTTC. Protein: CASSLATGGNEQFF.

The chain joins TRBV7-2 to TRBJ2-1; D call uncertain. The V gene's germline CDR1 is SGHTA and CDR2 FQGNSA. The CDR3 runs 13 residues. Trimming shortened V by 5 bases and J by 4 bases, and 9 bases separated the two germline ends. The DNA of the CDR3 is TGTGCCAGCAGCCTCCCGCCTTACAATGAGCAGTTCTTC. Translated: CASSLPPYNEQFF.

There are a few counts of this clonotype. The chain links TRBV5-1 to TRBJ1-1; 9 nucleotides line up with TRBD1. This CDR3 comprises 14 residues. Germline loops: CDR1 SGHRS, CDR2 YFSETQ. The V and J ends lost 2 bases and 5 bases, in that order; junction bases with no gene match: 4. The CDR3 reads CASSFGQGSTEAFF. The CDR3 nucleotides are TGCGCCAGCAGCTTTGGACAGGGGAGTACTGAAGCTTTCTTT.

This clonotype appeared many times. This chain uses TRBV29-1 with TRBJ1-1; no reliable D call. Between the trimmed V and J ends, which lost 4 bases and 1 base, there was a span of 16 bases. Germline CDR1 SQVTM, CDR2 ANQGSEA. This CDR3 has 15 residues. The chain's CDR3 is CSVVPRLSRNTEAFF. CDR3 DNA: TGCAGCGTTGTCCCCAGGCTGTCTAGGAACACTGAAGCTTTCTTT.

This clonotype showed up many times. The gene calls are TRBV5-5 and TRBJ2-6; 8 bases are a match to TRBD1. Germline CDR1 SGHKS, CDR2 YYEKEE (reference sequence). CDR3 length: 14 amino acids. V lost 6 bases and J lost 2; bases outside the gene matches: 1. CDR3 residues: CASTRGPGANVLTF. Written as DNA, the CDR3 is TGTGCCAGCACCAGGGGGCCTGGGGCCAACGTCCTGACTTTC. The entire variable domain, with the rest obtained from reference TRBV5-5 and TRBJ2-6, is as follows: DAGVTQSPTHLIKTRGQQVTLRCSPISGHKSVSWYQQVLGQGPQFIFQYYEKEERGRGNFPDRFSARQFPNYSSELNVNALLLGDSALYLCASTRGPGANVLTFGAGSRLTVL.

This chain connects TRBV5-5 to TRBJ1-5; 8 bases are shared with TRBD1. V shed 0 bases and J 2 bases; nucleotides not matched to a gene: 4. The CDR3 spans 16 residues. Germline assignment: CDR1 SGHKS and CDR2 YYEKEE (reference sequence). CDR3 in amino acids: CASSLVSGGGNQPQHF. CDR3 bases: TGTGCCAGCAGCTTGGTATCAGGGGGCGGCAATCAGCCCCAGCATTTT. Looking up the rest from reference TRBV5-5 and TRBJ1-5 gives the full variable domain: DAGVTQSPTHLIKTRGQQVTLRCSPISGHKSVSWYQQVLGQGPQFIFQYYEKEERGRGNFPDRFSARQFPNYSSELNVNALLLGDSALYLCASSLVSGGGNQPQHFGDGTRLSIL.

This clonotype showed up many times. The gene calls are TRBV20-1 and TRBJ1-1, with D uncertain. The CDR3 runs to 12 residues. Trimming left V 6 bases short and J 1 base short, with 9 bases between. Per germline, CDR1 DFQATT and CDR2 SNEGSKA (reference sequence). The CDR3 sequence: CSARKENTEAFF. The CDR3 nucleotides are TGCAGTGCGAGGAAGGAGAACACTGAAGCTTTCTTT.

CDR3 DNA sequence: TGCGCCAGCAGCTTGGTGGGGGGTGCGGACACCGGGGAGCTGTTTTTT. Protein sequence: CASSLVGGADTGELFF. J is TRBJ2-2 and V is TRBV5-1, with D maybe TRBD2 (6 bases). V gave up 0 bases and J gave up 3 bases, with 12 bases separating them. The CDR3 covers 16 residues. Germline CDR1 and CDR2: SGHRS and YFSETQ.

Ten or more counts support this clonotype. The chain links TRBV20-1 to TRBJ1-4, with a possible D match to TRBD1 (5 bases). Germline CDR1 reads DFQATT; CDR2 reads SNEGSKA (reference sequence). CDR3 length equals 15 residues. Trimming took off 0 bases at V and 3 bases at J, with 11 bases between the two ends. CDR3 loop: CSARDHGGPNEKLFF. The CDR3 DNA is TGCAGTGCTAGAGATCACGGGGGTCCTAATGAAAAACTGTTTTTT.

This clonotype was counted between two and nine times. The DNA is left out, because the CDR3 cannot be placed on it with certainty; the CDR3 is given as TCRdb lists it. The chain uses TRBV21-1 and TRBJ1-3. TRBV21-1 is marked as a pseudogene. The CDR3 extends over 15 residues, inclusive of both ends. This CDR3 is CASSKAWAAGNTIYF.

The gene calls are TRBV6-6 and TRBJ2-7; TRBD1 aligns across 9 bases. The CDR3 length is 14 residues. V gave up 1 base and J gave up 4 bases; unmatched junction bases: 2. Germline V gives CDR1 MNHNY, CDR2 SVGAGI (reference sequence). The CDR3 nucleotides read TGTGCCAGCAGTTACTTGGGACAGGGATACGAGCAGTACTTC. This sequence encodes CASSYLGQGYEQYF.

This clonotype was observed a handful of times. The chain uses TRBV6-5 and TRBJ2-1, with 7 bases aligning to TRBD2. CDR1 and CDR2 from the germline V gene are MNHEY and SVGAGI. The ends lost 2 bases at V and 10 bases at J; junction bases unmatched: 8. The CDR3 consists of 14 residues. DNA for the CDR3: TGTGCCAGCAGTTACGGGACTAACACCGTCGAGCAGTTCTTC. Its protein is CASSYGTNTVEQFF.

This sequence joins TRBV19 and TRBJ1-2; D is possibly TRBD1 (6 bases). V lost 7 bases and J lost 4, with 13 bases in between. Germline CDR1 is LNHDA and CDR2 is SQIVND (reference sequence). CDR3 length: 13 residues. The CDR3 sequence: CASTSGVGYGYTF. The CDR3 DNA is TGTGCCAGTACTTCAGGGGTGGGCTATGGCTACACCTTC.

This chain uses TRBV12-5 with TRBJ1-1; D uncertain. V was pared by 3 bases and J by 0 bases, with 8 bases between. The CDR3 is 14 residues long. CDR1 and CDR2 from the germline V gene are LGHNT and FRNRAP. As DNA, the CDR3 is TGTGCTAGTGGTTTCGTTCGTCTGAACACTGAAGCTTTCTTT. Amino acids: CASGFVRLNTEAFF.

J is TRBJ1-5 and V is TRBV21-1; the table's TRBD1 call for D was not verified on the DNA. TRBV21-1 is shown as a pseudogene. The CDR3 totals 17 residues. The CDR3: CASSKARDRGVVQPQHF. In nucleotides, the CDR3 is TGTGCCAGCAGCAAAGCGCGGGACAGGGGAGTGGTTCAGCCCCAGCATTTT.

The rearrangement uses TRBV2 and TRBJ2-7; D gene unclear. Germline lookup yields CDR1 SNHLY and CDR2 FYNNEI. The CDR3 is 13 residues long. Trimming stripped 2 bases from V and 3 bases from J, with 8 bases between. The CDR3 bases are TGTGCCAGCAGTGAAAAGTCCTACTACGAGCAGTACTTC. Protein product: CASSEKSYYEQYF.

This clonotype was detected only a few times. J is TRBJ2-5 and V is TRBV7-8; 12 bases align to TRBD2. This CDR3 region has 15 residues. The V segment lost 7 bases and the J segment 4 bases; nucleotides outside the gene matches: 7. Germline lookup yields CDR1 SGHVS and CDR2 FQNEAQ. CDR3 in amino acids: CASTRLAGVGETQYF. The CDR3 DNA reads TGTGCCAGCACCAGACTAGCGGGAGTAGGAGAGACCCAGTACTTC.

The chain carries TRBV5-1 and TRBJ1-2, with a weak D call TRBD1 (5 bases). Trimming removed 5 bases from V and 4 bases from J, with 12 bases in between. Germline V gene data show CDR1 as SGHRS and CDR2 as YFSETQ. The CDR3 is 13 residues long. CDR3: CASRWADTYGYTF. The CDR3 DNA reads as TGCGCCAGCAGATGGGCGGACACCTATGGCTACACCTTC.

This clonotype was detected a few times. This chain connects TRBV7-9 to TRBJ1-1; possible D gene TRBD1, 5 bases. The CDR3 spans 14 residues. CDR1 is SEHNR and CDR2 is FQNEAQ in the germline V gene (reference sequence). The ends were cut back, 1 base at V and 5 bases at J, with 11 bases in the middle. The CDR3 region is CASSLDRRGTEAFF. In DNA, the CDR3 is TGTGCCAGCAGCTTAGACAGAAGGGGAACTGAAGCTTTCTTT.

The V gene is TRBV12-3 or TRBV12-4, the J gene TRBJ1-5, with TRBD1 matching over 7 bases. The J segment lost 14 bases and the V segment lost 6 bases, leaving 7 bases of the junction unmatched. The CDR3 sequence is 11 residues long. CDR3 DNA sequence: TGTGCCAGCAGAACGACAGGGAATAAGCATTTT. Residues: CASRTTGNKHF.

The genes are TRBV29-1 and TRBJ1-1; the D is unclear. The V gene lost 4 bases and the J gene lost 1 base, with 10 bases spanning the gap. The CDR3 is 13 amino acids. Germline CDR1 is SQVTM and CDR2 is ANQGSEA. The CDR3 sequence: CSVAWVRNTEAFF. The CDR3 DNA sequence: TGCAGCGTTGCGTGGGTAAGGAACACTGAAGCTTTCTTT.

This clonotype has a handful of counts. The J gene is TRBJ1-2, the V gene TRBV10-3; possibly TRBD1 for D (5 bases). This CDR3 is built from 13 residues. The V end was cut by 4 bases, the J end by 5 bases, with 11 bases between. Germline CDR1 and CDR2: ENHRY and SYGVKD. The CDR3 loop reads CAISGGQGYGYTF. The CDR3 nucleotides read TGTGCCATCAGTGGAGGCCAGGGTTATGGCTACACCTTC.

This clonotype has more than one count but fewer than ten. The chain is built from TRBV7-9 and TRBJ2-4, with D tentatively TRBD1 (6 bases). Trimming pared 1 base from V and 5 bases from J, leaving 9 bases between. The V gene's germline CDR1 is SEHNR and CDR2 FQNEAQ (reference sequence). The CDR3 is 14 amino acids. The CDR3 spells CASSLGQAENIQYF. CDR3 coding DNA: TGTGCCAGCAGCTTAGGACAGGCCGAAAACATTCAGTACTTC.

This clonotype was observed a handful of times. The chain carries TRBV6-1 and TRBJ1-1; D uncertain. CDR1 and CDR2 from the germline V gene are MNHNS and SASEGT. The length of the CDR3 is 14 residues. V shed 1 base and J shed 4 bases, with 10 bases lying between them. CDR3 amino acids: CASSEEGGVTEAFF. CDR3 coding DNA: TGTGCCAGCAGTGAAGAGGGAGGAGTCACTGAAGCTTTCTTT.

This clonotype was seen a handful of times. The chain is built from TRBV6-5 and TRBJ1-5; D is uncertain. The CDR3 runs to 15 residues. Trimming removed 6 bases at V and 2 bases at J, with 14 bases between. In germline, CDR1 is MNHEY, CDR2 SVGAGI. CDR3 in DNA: TGTGCCAGCAGACCCAGAGCCAGTCGCAATCAGCCCCAGCATTTT. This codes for CASRPRASRNQPQHF.